The T cell receptor (beta chain) under discussion was sequenced for a study of cytotoxic CD8 clonotypes in ibrutinib-treated CLL. Overall study context: Among the patients, around ten presented as relapsed/refractory and approximately 14 as treatment-naive; 17 showed unmutated IGHV.

Libraries of TCR beta were made from 1.5 to 2 micrograms of genomic DNA that came from cryopreserved PBMCs. Germline V gene lookup returns CDR1 SGDLS and CDR2 YYNGEE. The CDR3 loop spans 16 amino acids. The trim removed 3 bases at V and 7 bases at J, leaving 9 bases unmatched. Study results and limitations: Increased clonality at ibrutinib response gave way to a return toward baseline at progression. Treatment left the uncommon public clonotypes either contracted or stable in frequency.

The assay was immunoSEQ multiplex PCR, and TCRdb's table has in-frame clones only and misses some. Of about 300,000 clones in the sample, 67% are singletons; the top ten hold roughly 6%. A word on this clone: Its antigen remains unknown.

This clonotype was sampled from a human donor with chronic lymphocytic leukemia. The source material was PBMCs, sampled after 36 months of ibrutinib treatment. The chain carries TRBV9 and TRBJ2-2, with 10 nucleotides matching TRBD1. CDR3 sequence: CASSANAGTGVGELFF. The CDR3 coding sequence is TGTGCCAGCAGCGCAAACGCCGGGACAGGGGTCGGGGAGCTGTTTTTT.